This T cell receptor (beta chain) was retrieved from a study of lymphopenia after photon versus proton radiotherapy. The method was immunoSEQ multiplex PCR; TCRdb's version includes in-frame clones alone and lacks a portion of them. This repertoire shows approximately 50,000 clones, around 88% found once; its top ten account for around 30%. Germline CDR1 is SGHTA and CDR2 is FQGNSA. The CDR3 sequence is 17 residues long. With V trimmed by 0 bases and J by 6 bases, 10 bases remained unmatched. This chain connects TRBV7-2 to TRBJ2-3; TRBD2 agrees at 9 bases. The sequences come from peripheral blood, collected from a patient treated with photon-based radiotherapy. This clonotype was obtained from a man between 45 and 60 years old with gastric cancer. CDR3 nucleotides: TGTGCCAGCAGCTTAGCGCATAGCAGCGGGAGGAGGGATACGCAGTATTTT. Protein sequence: CASSLAHSSGRRDTQYF.